One sample yielded the 5 T cell receptor beta chains listed below, sequenced in a study of cytomegalovirus exposure and HLA in healthy donors. This PCR relied on a set of 60 Vbeta primers and 13 Jbeta primers. Profiled with immunoSEQ multiplex PCR; TCRdb holds only in-frame clones, not every one. The specimen's table records 150,000 to 250,000 clones. The sequencing sample was made of PBMCs. These receptors came from a boy younger than 18 in good health and CMV-seronegative.

This chain joins TRBV11-2 and TRBJ2-1, with 7 bases fitting TRBD2. The ends lost 5 bases at V and 0 bases at J; junction bases unmatched: 7. This CDR3 comprises 16 residues. In germline, CDR1 is SGHAT, CDR2 FQNNGV. The CDR3 here is CASSQGLAGSYNEQFF. CDR3 sequence (DNA): TGTGCCAGCAGCCAGGGATTAGCGGGCTCCTACAATGAGCAGTTCTTC.

J is TRBJ2-3 and V is TRBV5-1; the D is unclear. This CDR3 comprises 14 residues. Germline V CDR1 and CDR2: SGHRS, YFSETQ. V lost 1 base, J lost 4 bases, and 10 bases lay in between. DNA for the CDR3: TGCGCCAGCAGCTTGTTAGTCGATTCAGATACGCAGTATTTT. Its protein is CASSLLVDSDTQYF.

As to this clone: One end of the junction does not line up with germline, which may come from a read error. This chain uses TRBV7-2 with TRBJ1-6, with TRBD1 identical over 7 bases. Per the germline V gene, CDR1 is SGHTA and CDR2 is FQGNSA. The CDR3 sequence is 15 residues long. CDR3 sequence reads: CASTLGGTVVSPLHF. The CDR3 DNA reads TGTGCCAGCACCTTAGGGGGGACAGTGGTTTCACCCCTCCACTTT.

The rearrangement joins TRBV7-6 to TRBJ2-7, with D unresolved. The CDR3 sequence is 13 residues long. V was shortened by 0 bases and J by 2 bases, with 5 bases between the two germline ends. The germline CDR1 and CDR2 sequences are SGHVS and FNYEAQ. DNA of the CDR3: TGTGCCAGCAGCTTAGCCATTCCCTACGAGCAGTACTTC. The encoded protein is CASSLAIPYEQYF.

The V call is TRBV2, the J call TRBJ2-5; the match to TRBD2 covers 8 bases. Germline CDR1 reads SNHLY; CDR2 reads FYNNEI. Trimming took 4 bases from V and 5 from J; bases not matched to a gene: 12. The CDR3 extends over 16 amino acids. DNA of the CDR3: TGTGCCAGCAGTGGACCCGGGACTAGTGATGAGGAGACCCAGTACTTC. Translated: CASSGPGTSDEETQYF.